One and the same sample provided the 20 T cell receptor beta chains below, sequenced in a study of cytomegalovirus exposure and HLA in healthy donors. The PCR had 60 Vbeta and 13 Jbeta primers. Profiled with immunoSEQ multiplex PCR; TCRdb holds only in-frame clones, not every one. The profile shows around 36,000 clones, 80% to 90% of them singletons. The sample was PBMCs. The origin of the receptors is a woman between 40 and 50 years old in good health and CMV-seronegative.

This sequence joins TRBV5-1 and TRBJ2-2, with D maybe TRBD1 (6 bases). CDR1 is SGHRS and CDR2 is YFSETQ in the germline V gene. With 6 bases removed from V and 5 bases from J, the gap between germline ends came to 17 bases. This CDR3 contains 15 residues. This CDR3 is CASTPQGPMTGELFF. For the CDR3, the DNA is TGCGCCAGCACCCCACAGGGACCAATGACCGGGGAGCTGTTTTTT.

CDR3: CASSSQTGRNTEAFF. The CDR3 nucleotides read TGTGCCAGCAGCTCCCAGACAGGCCGGAACACTGAAGCTTTCTTT. This chain connects TRBV6-5 to TRBJ1-1; perhaps TRBD1 as D (6 bases). This CDR3 spans 15 amino acids. V dropped 6 bases and J dropped 1 base, with 15 bases sitting between them. Germline CDR1 MNHEY, CDR2 SVGAGI.

In its sample, this clone was seen a few times. This rearrangement joins TRBV5-1 to TRBJ1-5, with D perhaps TRBD1 (5 bases). CDR1 and CDR2 (germline): SGHRS, YFSETQ. The CDR3 spans 15 residues. The V end was cut by 4 bases, the J end by 4 bases, with 15 bases between. Here the CDR3 reads CASSRTGGGNQPQHF. The CDR3, as DNA: TGCGCCAGCAGCCGGACGGGGGGAGGGAATCAGCCCCAGCATTTT.

The chain combines TRBV5-1 with TRBJ2-2; the D is unclear. V was pared by 2 bases and J by 9 bases, with 14 bases between. The CDR3 runs to 14 residues. Looked up from germline, CDR1 is SGHRS and CDR2 is YFSETQ. In DNA, the CDR3 is TGCGCCAGCAGCTTACCCCAAAGTGGCCGGGAGCTGTTTTTT. The encoded protein is CASSLPQSGRELFF.

The V and J genes are TRBV4-1 and TRBJ1-4; D call uncertain. The V gene's germline CDR1 is MGHRA and CDR2 YSYEKL. CDR3 length: 15 residues. V lost 0 bases and J lost 0, with 5 bases in between. In nucleotides, the CDR3 is TGCGCCAGCAGCCAAGACCCCTCAACTAATGAAAAACTGTTTTTT. Amino acids: CASSQDPSTNEKLFF.

V gene TRBV10-3 combines with J gene TRBJ1-2; possible D gene TRBD1, 5 bases. The CDR3 runs to 13 residues. Between the trimmed V and J ends, which lost 1 base and 6 bases, there was a span of 9 bases. CDR1 ENHRY and CDR2 SYGVKD come from the germline V gene. In DNA, the CDR3 is TGTGCCATCAGTGAGTTAGGGACTCATGGCTACACCTTC. Its protein product is CAISELGTHGYTF.

This clone has only one observation. Here the CDR3 DNA reads TGTGCCAGCAGCCCGGTGTTAGCCAAAAACATTCAGTACTTC. This sequence encodes CASSPVLAKNIQYF. The chain is built from TRBV7-9 and TRBJ2-4; D is unresolved. The V gene lost 5 bases and the J gene lost 0 bases, with 8 bases spanning the gap. This CDR3 is 14 amino acids long. Germline V gene sequence: CDR1 SEHNR, CDR2 FQNEAQ (reference sequence). Combining the CDR3 with reference TRBV7-9 and TRBJ2-4 gives the whole variable domain DTGVSQNPRHKITKRGQNVTFRCDPISEHNRLYWYRQTLGQGPEFLTYFQNEAQLEKSRLLSDRFSAERPKGSFSTLEIQRTEQGDSAMYLCASSPVLAKNIQYFGAGTRLSVL.

V usage is TRBV6-1 and J usage is TRBJ1-3; possible D gene TRBD1, 5 bases. The CDR3 loop spans 14 amino acids. V lost 5 bases to trimming and J lost 6 bases, with 14 bases between them. In germline, CDR1 is MNHNS, CDR2 SASEGT. CDR3 in DNA: TGTGCCAGCAGTATTACAGGTACGGAAAACACCATATATTTT. It codes for CASSITGTENTIYF.

The CDR3 loop is CASSPFDSNSPLHF. The CDR3 region has the DNA TGTGCCAGCAGCCCGTTCGACAGTAATTCACCCCTCCACTTT. V and J are TRBV6-6 and TRBJ1-6; D is perhaps TRBD1 (5 bases). The CDR3 spans 14 residues. The V gene lost 6 bases and the J gene lost 6 bases, with 12 bases spanning the gap. CDR1 is MNHNY and CDR2 is SVGAGI in the germline V gene (reference sequence).

Here the CDR3 reads CASSSDRGDTQYF. CDR3 DNA: TGTGCCAGCAGTTCCGACCGAGGGGATACGCAGTATTTT. The chain couples TRBV6-5 to TRBJ2-3; D perhaps matches TRBD2 (5 bases). CDR1 is MNHEY and CDR2 is SVGAGI in the germline V gene. CDR3 length equals 13 residues. The V end lost 4 bases, the J end lost 6 bases, and 11 bases lay between the germline ends.

The chain recombines TRBV25-1 with TRBJ2-3; 11 nucleotides agree with TRBD2. CDR3 length: 16 residues. Germline values: CDR1 MGHDK, CDR2 SYGVNS. The junction had 9 bases not matched to a gene; V was cut back by 7 bases and J by 3 bases. The CDR3 DNA reads as TGTGCCAGCACCTCCGATGCTAGCGGGGGGACAGATACGCAGTATTTT. Protein product: CASTSDASGGTDTQYF.

The chain couples TRBV10-3 to TRBJ2-1, with 11 nucleotides matching TRBD2. J gave up 2 bases and V 6 bases, and 9 bases lay outside the gene matches. This CDR3 has 17 residues. The germline V gene encodes CDR1 ENHRY and CDR2 SYGVKD. The CDR3 reads CAIRSISGGVAYNEQFF. The CDR3 DNA reads as TGTGCCATCAGGTCTATTAGCGGGGGGGTGGCCTACAATGAGCAGTTCTTC.

The chain has TRBV2 and TRBJ2-5, with 9 bases lining up with TRBD2. The germline gives CDR1 SNHLY, CDR2 FYNNEI. The CDR3 length is 14 residues. V lost 6 bases, J lost 5 bases, and 7 bases stayed unmatched. The DNA of the CDR3 is TGTGCCAGCAGCGGGTCTAGCGGGGTGGAGACCCAGTACTTC. This encodes CASSGSSGVETQYF.

The chain employs TRBV5-8 and TRBJ1-6; tentatively, D is TRBD1 (6 bases). Germline assignment: CDR1 SGHTS and CDR2 YDEGEE. The CDR3 is 14 amino acids. Trimming left V 0 bases short and J 9 bases short, with 10 bases between. The DNA for the CDR3 is TGTGCCAGCAGCTTGGGGCAGGGGAGTTCACCCCTCCACTTT. Encoded protein: CASSLGQGSSPLHF.

This chain's CDR3 is CASSRDRGLTDTQYF. The CDR3 nucleotides read TGTGCCAGCAGCCGGGACAGGGGGTTGACAGATACGCAGTATTTT. This rearrangement joins TRBV5-6 to TRBJ2-3; TRBD1 matches at 11 bases. Germline CDR1 SGHDT, CDR2 YYEEEE. V was clipped by 4 bases and J by 3 bases; unmatched bases: 4. The CDR3 extends over 15 amino acids.

The genes are TRBV4-1 and TRBJ1-5; 10 bases map to TRBD1. Germline assignment: CDR1 MGHRA and CDR2 YSYEKL. V dropped 3 bases and J dropped 0; count of bases not matched to a gene: 5. This CDR3 spans 17 amino acids. The CDR3 spells CASSQRQGADSNQPQHF. The DNA for the CDR3 is TGCGCCAGCAGCCAGAGACAGGGGGCGGATAGCAATCAGCCCCAGCATTTT.

The chain combines TRBV9 with TRBJ2-3; 7 bases map to TRBD2. This CDR3 contains 17 residues. The ends lost 4 bases at V and 0 bases at J; junction bases unmatched: 11. The germline V gene encodes CDR1 SGDLS and CDR2 YYNGEE. For the CDR3, the DNA is TGTGCCAGCAGCAAACGAAAAGCGGGGACTAGCACAGATACGCAGTATTTT. It translates to CASSKRKAGTSTDTQYF.

This clone was counted between two and nine times. This sequence joins TRBV14 and TRBJ2-3; D unclear. Germline V lookup: CDR1 SGHDN, CDR2 FVKESK. V dropped 1 base and J dropped 6 bases, with 11 bases sitting between them. The CDR3 consists of 14 residues. CDR3 nucleotides: TGTGCCAGCAGCCAAGGGAATTCGCGGGATACGCAGTATTTT. This codes for CASSQGNSRDTQYF.

The V call is TRBV5-1, the J call TRBJ1-3; D unclear. CDR3 length equals 13 residues. Germline V lookup: CDR1 SGHRS, CDR2 YFSETQ. Trimming cost V 0 bases and J 4 bases, with 5 bases left between them. CDR3 DNA: TGCGCCAGCAGCTTGGAACGGGGAAACACCATATATTTT. Protein: CASSLERGNTIYF. The full variable domain, rest sourced from reference TRBV5-1 and TRBJ1-3, is KAGVTQTPRYLIKTRGQQVTLSCSPISGHRSVSWYQQTPGQGLQFLFEYFSETQRNKGNFPGRFSGRQFSNSRSEMNVSTLELGDSALYLCASSLERGNTIYFGEGSWLTVV.

This chain connects TRBV7-6 to TRBJ2-3, with D perhaps matching TRBD2 (6 bases). Germline CDR1 and CDR2: SGHVS and FNYEAQ. The ends were cut back, 6 bases at V and 3 bases at J, with 22 bases in the middle. The CDR3 contains 17 residues. CDR3 protein: CASSLFSSGKGTDTQYF. In nucleotides, the CDR3 is TGTGCCAGCAGTTTATTCAGTAGCGGAAAAGGGACAGATACGCAGTATTTT.